The 10 T cell receptor beta chains given below trace back to one sample, sequenced in a study of cytomegalovirus exposure and HLA in healthy donors. Sequencing was performed with immunoSEQ multiplex PCR; in TCRdb, only in-frame clones are kept and a portion is missing. The repertoire holds 180,000 or so clones, around 83% seen once, with over 10% in the top ten. The sample taken for sequencing was PBMCs. Receptors were obtained from a woman aged 30 to 39 in good health and CMV-seropositive.

The chain combines TRBV5-1 with TRBJ2-1; D not resolved. CDR1 and CDR2 from the germline V gene are SGHRS and YFSETQ. The CDR3 loop spans 15 amino acids. Trimming shortened V by 4 bases and J by 0 bases, and 11 bases separated the two germline ends. The CDR3 DNA is TGCGCCAGCAGCGTGGAGAGTAGCTCCTACAATGAGCAGTTCTTC. As protein: CASSVESSSYNEQFF.

The chain combines TRBV7-2 with TRBJ2-7; no firm D call. The ends were cut back, 0 bases at V and 4 bases at J, with 19 bases in the middle. Per the germline V gene, CDR1 is SGHTA and CDR2 is FQGNSA. The CDR3 consists of 17 residues. CDR3 bases: TGTGCCAGCAGCTTAGCGTCATTTGGCGAGAGAGCGTACGAGCAGTACTTC. The encoded protein is CASSLASFGERAYEQYF. Looking up the rest from reference TRBV7-2 and TRBJ2-7 gives the full variable domain: GAGVSQSPSNKVTEKGKDVELRCDPISGHTALYWYRQSLGQGLEFLIYFQGNSAPDKSGLPSDRFSAERTGGSVSTLTIQRTQQEDSAVYLCASSLASFGERAYEQYFGPGTRLTVT.

There are a few counts of this clone. This rearrangement joins TRBV27 to TRBJ1-2; D gene uncertain. From germline, CDR1 is MNHEY and CDR2 SMNVEV (reference sequence). V lost 2 bases to trimming and J lost 3 bases, with 13 bases between them. This CDR3 is built from 15 residues. CDR3 bases: TGTGCCAGCAGTTTAAGTCAGCTCAGCGACTATGGCTACACCTTC. Amino acids: CASSLSQLSDYGYTF.

The table lists this clone with a few counts. This chain links TRBV2 with TRBJ1-1; D might be TRBD1 (5 bases). Trimming removed 3 bases at V and 6 bases at J, with 14 bases between. The CDR3 has 14 amino acids. CDR1 and CDR2 from the germline V gene are SNHLY and FYNNEI. CDR3 protein: CASSENRVGAEAFF. CDR3 sequence (DNA): TGTGCCAGCAGTGAGAACCGGGTAGGGGCTGAAGCTTTCTTT.

This chain uses TRBV5-1 with TRBJ2-7; tentative D call: TRBD1 (5 bases). Germline V CDR1 and CDR2: SGHRS, YFSETQ. The V end was cut by 4 bases, the J end by 2 bases, with 16 bases between. This CDR3 contains 15 residues. CDR3 bases: TGCGCCAGCAGCGTCGACGGACACACAGCCTACGAGCAGTACTTC. It codes for CASSVDGHTAYEQYF.

The chain employs TRBV5-1 and TRBJ2-1; 10 bases are a match to TRBD2. J lost 8 bases, V lost 5 bases, and 10 bases had no gene match. Germline V gene lookup returns CDR1 SGHRS and CDR2 YFSETQ. The CDR3 runs to 15 residues. The CDR3: CASREGLAGVDEQFF. Here the CDR3 DNA reads TGCGCCAGCAGGGAAGGGCTAGCGGGAGTAGATGAGCAGTTCTTC.

This chain joins TRBV5-1 and TRBJ2-7, with 12 bases identical to TRBD2. Germline loops: CDR1 SGHRS, CDR2 YFSETQ. V was clipped by 1 base and J by 7 bases; unmatched bases: 6. The CDR3 extends over 15 amino acids. CDR3 DNA sequence: TGCGCCAGCAGCTTGAGACTAGCGGGAGAAGGTGAGCAGTACTTC. Residues: CASSLRLAGEGEQYF.

This chain links TRBV6-5 with TRBJ2-1; D possibly corresponds to TRBD2 (6 bases). V lost 2 bases, J lost 6 bases, and 14 bases lay in between. The CDR3 covers 15 residues. Germline CDR1 and CDR2: MNHEY and SVGAGI. CDR3 in DNA: TGTGCCAGCAGTTACGATCCGGGGGATTTCAATGAGCAGTTCTTC. Its protein is CASSYDPGDFNEQFF.

The chain has TRBV6-5 and TRBJ2-7, with a possible D match to TRBD1 (6 bases). Between the trimmed V and J ends, which lost 2 bases and 3 bases, there was a span of 14 bases. CDR3 length: 15 residues. Germline-derived CDR1 and CDR2 are MNHEY and SVGAGI. Here the CDR3 reads CASSYVWGPGYEQYF. CDR3 coding DNA: TGTGCCAGCAGTTACGTCTGGGGGCCGGGCTACGAGCAGTACTTC.

The V call is TRBV5-4, the J call TRBJ2-1; 9 positions match TRBD2. Germline V lookup: CDR1 SGHNT, CDR2 YYREEE (reference sequence). With 5 bases clipped from V and 2 bases from J, the junction kept 8 bases outside the gene matches. The CDR3 consists of 16 residues. CDR3 region: CASSSLAGTTYNEQFF. In DNA form, the CDR3 reads TGTGCCAGCAGTTCCCTAGCGGGAACCACCTACAATGAGCAGTTCTTC.